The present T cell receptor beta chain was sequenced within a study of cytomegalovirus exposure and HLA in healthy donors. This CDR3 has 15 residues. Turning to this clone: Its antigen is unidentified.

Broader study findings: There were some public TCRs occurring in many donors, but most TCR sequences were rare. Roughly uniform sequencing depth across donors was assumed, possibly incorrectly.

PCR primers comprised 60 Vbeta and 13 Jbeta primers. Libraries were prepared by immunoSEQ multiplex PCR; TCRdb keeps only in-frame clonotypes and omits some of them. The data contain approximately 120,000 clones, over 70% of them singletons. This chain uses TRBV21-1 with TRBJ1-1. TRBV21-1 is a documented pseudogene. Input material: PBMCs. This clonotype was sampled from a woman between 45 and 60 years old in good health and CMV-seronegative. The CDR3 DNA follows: TGTGCCAGCAGCAAAGCGTCAGAAGGCGGCACTGAAGCTTTCTTT. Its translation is CASSKASEGGTEAFF.